Presented here are 27 T cell receptor beta chains from one specimen sequenced in a study of T cells in localized non-small cell lung cancer. This table comes from immunoSEQ multiplex PCR, and its TCRdb copy is limited to in-frame clones, with some not included. The table includes about 40,000 clones, 90% to 95% detected once. The sequencing used PBMCs, collected before any cancer treatment. The source of these receptors is a woman aged 35-75 years with stage II lung adenocarcinoma.

The V gene is TRBV9, the J gene TRBJ2-1; 7 nucleotides match TRBD2. Per the germline V gene, CDR1 is SGDLS and CDR2 is YYNGEE. This CDR3 is 14 amino acids long. Unmatched junction bases numbered 6, after V lost 0 bases and J lost 9 bases. In DNA form, the CDR3 reads TGTGCCAGCAGCGTAGTCGGCCGCGGGGGTGAGCAGTTCTTC. It translates to CASSVVGRGGEQFF.

This chain links TRBV5-1 with TRBJ1-1; TRBD1 matches at 7 bases. The V gene end was trimmed by 2 bases and the J gene end by 0 bases; junction bases not matched to a gene: 7. The V gene's germline CDR1 is SGHRS and CDR2 YFSETQ. This CDR3 spans 16 amino acids. CDR3 sequence (DNA): TGCGCCAGCAGCTTAGGAGGGGGCTCAATGAACACTGAAGCTTTCTTT. It encodes CASSLGGGSMNTEAFF.

This clone has a handful of counts. This chain links TRBV2 with TRBJ1-5; no firm D call. With 6 bases removed from V and 1 base from J, the gap between germline ends came to 13 bases. The CDR3 runs to 15 residues. Germline values: CDR1 SNHLY, CDR2 FYNNEI. The chain's CDR3 is CASSLLATSNQPQHF. The CDR3 DNA is TGTGCCAGCAGCCTTCTGGCTACGAGCAATCAGCCCCAGCATTTT.

This chain uses TRBV6-1 with TRBJ2-7; possible D gene TRBD1, 5 bases. CDR1 and CDR2 (germline): MNHNS, SASEGT. The length of the CDR3 is 14 residues. V dropped 5 bases and J dropped 1 base, with 12 bases sitting between them. CDR3 nucleotides: TGTGCCAGCAGTTCCAGGGTACTGTCCTACGAGCAGTACTTC. Translating gives CASSSRVLSYEQYF.

This rearrangement joins TRBV10-1 to TRBJ2-7; 10 bases are shared with TRBD2. The CDR3 has 16 residues. Germline lookup yields CDR1 WNHNN and CDR2 SYGVQD (reference sequence). The V gene end was trimmed by 4 bases and the J gene end by 3 bases; junction bases not matched to a gene: 9. The CDR3 sequence: CASSVRAGGPVYEQYF. CDR3 in DNA: TGCGCCAGCAGTGTCAGAGCGGGGGGGCCGGTCTACGAGCAGTACTTC.

The rearrangement uses TRBV7-2 and TRBJ2-1; D is unclear. Germline-derived CDR1 and CDR2 are SGHTA and FQGNSA. Trimming took 3 bases from V and 3 from J, leaving 12 bases between them. The length of the CDR3 is 15 residues. CDR3 in amino acids: CASSLVSGDYNEQFF. The CDR3 DNA reads TGTGCCAGCAGCTTGGTATCTGGGGACTACAATGAGCAGTTCTTC.

V gene TRBV13 combines with J gene TRBJ2-5, with 8 bases aligning to TRBD2. The J call may be faulty, since TRBJ2-7 better matches the DNA end. The CDR3 covers 16 residues. CDR1 and CDR2 from the germline V gene are PRHDT and FYEKMQ (reference sequence). CDR3 in DNA: TGTGCCAGCAGCTTTCCGACGGGGGGGAGCTCCTACGAGCAGTACTTC. This translates into CASSFPTGGSSYEQYF.

The V and J genes are TRBV10-3 and TRBJ1-2; 8 positions match TRBD1. CDR3 size: 15 residues. Germline CDR1 ENHRY, CDR2 SYGVKD. The trim removed 7 bases at V and 7 bases at J, leaving 14 bases unmatched. The CDR3 protein is CAITEKAGGPFGYTF. In nucleotides, the CDR3 is TGTGCCATCACAGAAAAGGCAGGGGGCCCTTTTGGCTACACCTTC.

For the CDR3, the DNA is TGCGCCAGCAGTGAGTCGGGGGGGGCGCGAGGCGAGCAGTACTTC. Protein: CASSESGGARGEQYF. The chain carries TRBV10-1 and TRBJ2-7; D may be TRBD2 (7 bases). V gave up 0 bases and J gave up 6 bases, with 15 bases separating them. Germline V gives CDR1 WNHNN, CDR2 SYGVQD (reference sequence). The CDR3 consists of 15 residues.

This chain links TRBV15 with TRBJ1-2, with D maybe TRBD1 (5 bases). The germline gives CDR1 LNHNV, CDR2 YYDKDF (reference sequence). The CDR3 has 16 residues. Trimming pared 2 bases from V and 3 bases from J, leaving 16 bases between. DNA for the CDR3: TGTGCCACCAGCAGACGAGGGAGGGGTATGGACTATGGCTACACCTTC. Amino acids: CATSRRGRGMDYGYTF.

This sequence joins TRBV18 and TRBJ1-6, with a tentative D call TRBD1 (6 bases). Germline assignment: CDR1 KGHSH and CDR2 LQKENI. V lost 4 bases to trimming and J lost 4 bases, with 8 bases between them. The CDR3 runs 14 residues. CDR3: CASSRQEYNSPLHF. In nucleotides, the CDR3 is TGTGCCAGCTCACGACAGGAGTATAATTCACCCCTCCACTTT.

This rearrangement joins TRBV10-3 to TRBJ1-5, with D possibly being TRBD1 (6 bases). Germline loops: CDR1 ENHRY, CDR2 SYGVKD. This CDR3 is 16 amino acids long. Trimming pared 2 bases from V and 2 bases from J, leaving 13 bases between. CDR3 region: CAISEVKGGGNQPQHF. The CDR3 DNA is TGTGCCATCAGTGAGGTCAAGGGGGGAGGCAATCAGCCCCAGCATTTT.

This clone was counted a few times. The chain has TRBV2 and TRBJ1-5; 8 bases line up with TRBD1. Per germline, CDR1 SNHLY and CDR2 FYNNEI. This CDR3 has 14 residues. With 7 bases clipped from V and 6 bases from J, the junction kept 8 bases outside the gene matches. The CDR3 DNA follows: TGTGCCAGCACAGGGGGCGCGGGGGGTCAGCCCCAGCATTTT. It specifies CASTGGAGGQPQHF.

The J gene is TRBJ2-5, the V gene TRBV7-9; D could derive from TRBD1 or TRBD2 (5 bases each). The CDR3 covers 14 residues. Trimming removed 6 bases from V and 4 bases from J, with 15 bases in between. From germline, CDR1 is SEHNR and CDR2 FQNEAQ (reference sequence). In nucleotides, the CDR3 is TGTGCCAGCAGGGGGACCAGGGATGGAGAGACCCAGTACTTC. Translating gives CASRGTRDGETQYF.

The chain has TRBV6-5 and TRBJ2-3; D ambiguous. V was pared by 4 bases and J by 8 bases, with 22 bases between. Germline-derived CDR1 and CDR2 are MNHEY and SVGAGI. The CDR3 loop spans 16 amino acids. The CDR3 DNA follows: TGTGCCAGCAGTTCCCAAGGAGCGCCCACCCTCGGTACGCAGTATTTT. Its translation is CASSSQGAPTLGTQYF.

This chain uses TRBV29-1 with TRBJ1-4, with D possibly being TRBD1 (6 bases). The CDR3 consists of 16 residues. Trimming cost V 3 bases and J 0 bases, with 14 bases left between them. The germline V gene encodes CDR1 SQVTM and CDR2 ANQGSEA. CDR3 sequence reads: CSVEGGPDSTNEKLFF. Here the CDR3 DNA reads TGCAGCGTTGAGGGGGGCCCCGATTCAACTAATGAAAAACTGTTTTTT.

The chain links TRBV2 to TRBJ2-5; 10 bases align to TRBD2. Germline V gives CDR1 SNHLY, CDR2 FYNNEI. This CDR3 has 16 amino acids. J gave up 3 bases and V 10 bases, and 14 bases lay outside the gene matches. The CDR3 reads CATLAKLAGTKETQYF. The CDR3 bases are TGTGCCACCCTCGCCAAACTAGCGGGAACCAAAGAGACCCAGTACTTC.

The gene calls are TRBV6-6 and TRBJ2-1; TRBD2 aligns across 12 bases. CDR1 is MNHNY, CDR2 SVGAGI, per germline (reference sequence). The CDR3 runs to 15 residues. With V trimmed by 4 bases and J by 7 bases, 5 bases remained unmatched. CDR3 sequence reads: CASSSSGGAGNEQFF. The CDR3 nucleotides are TGTGCCAGCAGTTCTAGCGGGGGGGCAGGAAATGAGCAGTTCTTC.

The chain combines TRBV19 with TRBJ2-7; TRBD1 or TRBD2 may be the D gene (5 bases each). V lost 8 bases and J 6 bases, leaving 23 bases between the germline ends. Looked up from germline, CDR1 is LNHDA and CDR2 is SQIVND (reference sequence). The CDR3 totals 15 residues. CDR3 nucleotide sequence: TGTGCCAGTTCGAACCCCGGGACGGCCTCGGGCGAGCAGTACTTC. This sequence encodes CASSNPGTASGEQYF.

The chain employs TRBV2 and TRBJ1-5; D call uncertain. CDR1 and CDR2 (germline): SNHLY, FYNNEI. Deletions cut 8 bases from V and 3 bases from J, with 11 bases between. The CDR3 consists of 13 residues. The CDR3, as DNA: TGTGCCAGCGTCCGAGGGAACAATCAGCCCCAGCATTTT. Its translation is CASVRGNNQPQHF.

With regard to this clone: Other DNA sequences from this sample encode an identical CDR3 as well. The chain couples TRBV6-5 to TRBJ2-7; D is perhaps TRBD1 (5 bases). From germline, CDR1 is MNHEY and CDR2 SVGAGI. Deletions cut 6 bases from V and 2 bases from J, with 14 bases between. The CDR3 loop spans 14 amino acids. This chain's CDR3 is CASRQWGQTYEQYF. The CDR3 DNA follows: TGTGCCAGCAGACAATGGGGCCAAACCTACGAGCAGTACTTC.

This sequence joins TRBV5-4 and TRBJ1-4; perhaps TRBD1 as D (5 bases). V lost 3 bases and J lost 2, with 8 bases in between. Looked up from germline, CDR1 is SGHNT and CDR2 is YYREEE (reference sequence). This CDR3 is 14 amino acids long. DNA of the CDR3: TGTGCCAGCAGCTACGGGACTACTAATGAAAAACTGTTTTTT. This codes for CASSYGTTNEKLFF.

The chain recombines TRBV19 with TRBJ2-4; 8 bases are shared with TRBD1. The CDR3 is made up of 15 amino acids. Germline V gene data show CDR1 as LNHDA and CDR2 as SQIVND (reference sequence). V gave up 3 bases and J gave up 8 bases; unmatched junction bases: 9. This CDR3 is CASSIGQGAAHIQYF. The DNA of the CDR3 is TGTGCCAGTAGTATTGGCCAGGGGGCCGCACACATTCAGTACTTC.

The gene calls are TRBV7-9 and TRBJ2-3; the D gene is possibly TRBD2 (7 bases). This CDR3 region has 15 residues. Per the germline V gene, CDR1 is SEHNR and CDR2 is FQNEAQ (reference sequence). The germline V and J ends were trimmed by 3 bases and 9 bases, with 19 bases remaining between them. The CDR3 DNA is TGTGCCAGCAGCTTCCTCGGTCGGGGGGCTATAACGCAGTATTTT. Encoded protein: CASSFLGRGAITQYF.

The chain couples TRBV7-3 to TRBJ2-5; 8 nucleotides agree with TRBD2. After removal of 0 bases from V and 5 bases from J, the junction contained 11 bases not matched to a gene. The CDR3 loop spans 17 amino acids. The germline CDR1 and CDR2 sequences are SGHTA and FQGTGA. CDR3 DNA: TGTGCCAGCAGCTTAACGTTCTCGCGGGGGGCCCTGGAGACCCAGTACTTC. Encoded protein: CASSLTFSRGALETQYF.

V is TRBV2 and J is TRBJ2-5, with TRBD1 matching 9 bases. The assigned J gene may be wrong: the sequence end matches TRBJ2-7 better. Germline CDR1 SNHLY, CDR2 FYNNEI. There are 14 residues in the CDR3. The CDR3 DNA is TGTGCCACAGTCCGGGACAGGGTCCCCTACGAGCAGTACTTC. Translated, it gives CATVRDRVPYEQYF.

The J gene is TRBJ1-3, the V gene TRBV27; D is possibly TRBD1 (5 bases). CDR3 length: 18 residues. Trimming stripped 5 bases from V and 0 bases from J, with 20 bases between. From germline, CDR1 is MNHEY and CDR2 SMNVEV (reference sequence). CDR3 amino acids: CASSQWGLPSDSGNTIYF. Here the CDR3 DNA reads TGTGCCAGCAGTCAATGGGGACTGCCGTCGGACTCTGGAAACACCATATATTTT.